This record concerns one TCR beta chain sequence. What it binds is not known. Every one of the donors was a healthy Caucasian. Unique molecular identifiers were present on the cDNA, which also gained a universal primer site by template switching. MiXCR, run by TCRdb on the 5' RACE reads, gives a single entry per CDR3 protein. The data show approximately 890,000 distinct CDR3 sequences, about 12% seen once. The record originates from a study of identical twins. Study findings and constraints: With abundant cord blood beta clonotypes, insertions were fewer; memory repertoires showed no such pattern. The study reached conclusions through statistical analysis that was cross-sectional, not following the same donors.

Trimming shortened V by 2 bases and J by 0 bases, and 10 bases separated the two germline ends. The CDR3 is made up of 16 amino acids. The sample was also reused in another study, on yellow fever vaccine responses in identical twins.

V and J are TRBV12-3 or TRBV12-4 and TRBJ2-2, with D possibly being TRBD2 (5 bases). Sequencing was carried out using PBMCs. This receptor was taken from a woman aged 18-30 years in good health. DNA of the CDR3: TGTGCCAGCAGTTTAATGTTCGGGGCGAACACCGGGGAGCTGTTTTTT. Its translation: CASSLMFGANTGELFF.